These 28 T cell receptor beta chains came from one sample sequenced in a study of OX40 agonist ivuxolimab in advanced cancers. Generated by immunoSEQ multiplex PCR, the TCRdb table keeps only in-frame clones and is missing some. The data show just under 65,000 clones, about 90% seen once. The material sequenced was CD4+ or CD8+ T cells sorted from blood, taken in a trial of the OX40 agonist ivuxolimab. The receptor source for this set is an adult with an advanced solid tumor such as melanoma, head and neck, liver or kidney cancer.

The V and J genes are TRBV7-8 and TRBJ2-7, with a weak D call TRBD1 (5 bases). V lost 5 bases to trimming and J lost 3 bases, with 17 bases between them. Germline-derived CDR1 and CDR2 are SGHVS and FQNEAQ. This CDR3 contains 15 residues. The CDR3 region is CASSDVGPANYEQYF. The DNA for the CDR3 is TGTGCCAGCAGCGACGTGGGGCCAGCAAACTACGAGCAGTACTTC.

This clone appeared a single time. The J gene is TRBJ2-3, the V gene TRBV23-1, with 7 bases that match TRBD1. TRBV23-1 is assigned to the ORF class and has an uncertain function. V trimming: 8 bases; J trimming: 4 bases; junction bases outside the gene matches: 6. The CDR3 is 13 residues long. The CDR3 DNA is TGCGCCAGCCACCACGACAGGGCAGATACGCAGTATTTT. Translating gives CASHHDRADTQYF.

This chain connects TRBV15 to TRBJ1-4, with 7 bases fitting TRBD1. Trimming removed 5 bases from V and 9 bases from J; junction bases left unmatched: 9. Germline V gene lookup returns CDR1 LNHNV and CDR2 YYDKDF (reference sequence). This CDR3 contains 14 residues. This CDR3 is CATSHGGTAKKLFF. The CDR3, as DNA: TGTGCCACCAGCCACGGAGGGACAGCTAAAAAACTGTTTTTT.

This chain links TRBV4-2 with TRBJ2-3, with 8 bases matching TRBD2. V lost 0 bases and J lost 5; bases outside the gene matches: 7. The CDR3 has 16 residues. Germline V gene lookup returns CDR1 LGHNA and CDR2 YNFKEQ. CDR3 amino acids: CASSQDGQRERDTQYF. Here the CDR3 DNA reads TGTGCCAGCAGCCAAGATGGCCAGCGGGAGAGAGATACGCAGTATTTT.

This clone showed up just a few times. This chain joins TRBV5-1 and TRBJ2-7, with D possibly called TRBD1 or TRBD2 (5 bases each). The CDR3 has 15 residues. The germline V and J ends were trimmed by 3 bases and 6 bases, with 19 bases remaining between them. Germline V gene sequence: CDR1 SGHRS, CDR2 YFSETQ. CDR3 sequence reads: CASSSGTRRAREQYF. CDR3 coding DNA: TGCGCCAGCAGCTCCGGGACCCGAAGGGCCCGCGAGCAGTACTTC. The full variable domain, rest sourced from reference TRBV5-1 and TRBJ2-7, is KAGVTQTPRYLIKTRGQQVTLSCSPISGHRSVSWYQQTPGQGLQFLFEYFSETQRNKGNFPGRFSGRQFSNSRSEMNVSTLELGDSALYLCASSSGTRRAREQYFGPGTRLTVT.

The CDR3 coding sequence is TGTGCCAGCAGCCGGACCGGGACAGGGAGGGGTGAAAAACTGTTTTTT. Protein: CASSRTGTGRGEKLFF. V is TRBV14 and J is TRBJ1-4; 9 bases are a match to TRBD1. Trimming cost V 4 bases and J 7 bases; bases outside gene matches: 10. This CDR3 spans 16 amino acids. Germline V CDR1 and CDR2: SGHDN, FVKESK.

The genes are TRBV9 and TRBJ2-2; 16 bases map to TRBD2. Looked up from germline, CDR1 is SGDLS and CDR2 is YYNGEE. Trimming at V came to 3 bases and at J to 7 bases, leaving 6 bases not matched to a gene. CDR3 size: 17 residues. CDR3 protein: CASSEGLAGGRYGELFF. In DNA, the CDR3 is TGTGCCAGCAGCGAGGGACTAGCGGGAGGGCGGTACGGGGAGCTGTTTTTT.

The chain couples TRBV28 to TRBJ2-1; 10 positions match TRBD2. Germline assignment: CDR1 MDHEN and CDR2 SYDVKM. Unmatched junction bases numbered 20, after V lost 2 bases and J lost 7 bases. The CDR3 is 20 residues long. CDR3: CASSLPWSSGRSITINEQFF. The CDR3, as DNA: TGTGCCAGCAGTTTACCTTGGTCTAGCGGGAGAAGTATCACAATTAATGAGCAGTTCTTC.

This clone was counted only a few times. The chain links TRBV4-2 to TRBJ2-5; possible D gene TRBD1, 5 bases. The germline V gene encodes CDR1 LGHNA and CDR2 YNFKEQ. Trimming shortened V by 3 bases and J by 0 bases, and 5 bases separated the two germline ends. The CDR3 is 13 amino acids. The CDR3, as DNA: TGTGCCAGCAGCCAGGACAACCAAGAGACCCAGTACTTC. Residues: CASSQDNQETQYF.

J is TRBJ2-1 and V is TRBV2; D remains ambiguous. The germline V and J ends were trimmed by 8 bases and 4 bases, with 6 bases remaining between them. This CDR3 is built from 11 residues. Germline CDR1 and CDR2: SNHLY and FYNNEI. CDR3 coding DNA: TGTGCCAGCTCTCCATACAATGAGCAGTTCTTC. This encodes CASSPYNEQFF.

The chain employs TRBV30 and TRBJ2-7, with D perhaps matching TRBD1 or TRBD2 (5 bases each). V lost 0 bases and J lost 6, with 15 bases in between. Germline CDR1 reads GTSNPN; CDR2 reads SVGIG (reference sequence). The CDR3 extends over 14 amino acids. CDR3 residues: CAWSVNGALGEQYF. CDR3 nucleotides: TGTGCCTGGAGTGTAAACGGGGCCTTGGGCGAGCAGTACTTC. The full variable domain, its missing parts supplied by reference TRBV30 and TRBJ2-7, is SQTIHQWPATLVQPVGSPLSLECTVEGTSNPNLYWYRQAAGRGLQLLFYSVGIGQISSEVPQNLSASRPQDRQFILSSKKLLLSDSGFYLCAWSVNGALGEQYFGPGTRLTVT.

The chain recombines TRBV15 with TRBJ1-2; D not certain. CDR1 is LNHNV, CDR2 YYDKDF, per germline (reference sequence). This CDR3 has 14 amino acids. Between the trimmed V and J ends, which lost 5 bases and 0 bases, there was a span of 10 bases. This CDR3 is CATSPGNANYGYTF. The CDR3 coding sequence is TGTGCCACCAGCCCCGGGAATGCTAACTATGGCTACACCTTC.

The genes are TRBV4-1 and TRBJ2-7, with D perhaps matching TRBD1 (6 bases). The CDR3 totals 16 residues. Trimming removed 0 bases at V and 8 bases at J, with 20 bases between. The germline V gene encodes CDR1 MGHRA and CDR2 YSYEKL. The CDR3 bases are TGCGCCAGCAGCCAAGATGGGGGCGGCCTTAATTTGAAGCAGTACTTC. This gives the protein CASSQDGGGLNLKQYF.

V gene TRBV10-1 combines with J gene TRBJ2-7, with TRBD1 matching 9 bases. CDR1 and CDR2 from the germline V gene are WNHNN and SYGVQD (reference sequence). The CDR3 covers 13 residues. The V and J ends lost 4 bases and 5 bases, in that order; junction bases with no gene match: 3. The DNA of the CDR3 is TGCGCCAGCAGTGGCTACAGGGGGCACGAGCAGTACTTC. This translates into CASSGYRGHEQYF.

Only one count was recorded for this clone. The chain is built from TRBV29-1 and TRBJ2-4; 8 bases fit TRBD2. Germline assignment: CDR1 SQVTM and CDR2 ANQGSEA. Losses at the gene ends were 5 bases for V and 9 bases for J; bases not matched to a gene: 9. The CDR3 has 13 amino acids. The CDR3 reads CSVHATGGGIQYF. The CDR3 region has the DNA TGCAGCGTTCATGCGACCGGGGGGGGCATTCAGTACTTC.

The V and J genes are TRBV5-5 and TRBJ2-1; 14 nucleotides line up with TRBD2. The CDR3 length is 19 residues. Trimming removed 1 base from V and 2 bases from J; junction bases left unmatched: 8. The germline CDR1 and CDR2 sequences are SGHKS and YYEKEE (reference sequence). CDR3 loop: CASSLRGLAGVGTYNEQFF. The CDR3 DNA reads TGTGCCAGCAGCTTGAGGGGACTAGCGGGAGTCGGGACCTACAATGAGCAGTTCTTC.

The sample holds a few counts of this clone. The CDR3 DNA reads as TGTGCCAGCAGTTTGAGGGGGATGGACTATGGCTACACCTTC. Translation gives CASSLRGMDYGYTF. The V and J genes are TRBV28 and TRBJ1-2; possibly TRBD1 for D (6 bases). Trimming removed 3 bases from V and 3 bases from J, with 11 bases in between. Germline V gives CDR1 MDHEN, CDR2 SYDVKM. This CDR3 is built from 14 residues.

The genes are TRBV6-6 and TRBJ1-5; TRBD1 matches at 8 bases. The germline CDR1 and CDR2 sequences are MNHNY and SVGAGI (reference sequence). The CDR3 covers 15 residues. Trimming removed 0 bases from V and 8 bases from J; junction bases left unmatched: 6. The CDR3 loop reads CASSYSTGVGEPQHF. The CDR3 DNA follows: TGTGCCAGCAGTTACTCGACAGGGGTTGGGGAGCCCCAGCATTTT.

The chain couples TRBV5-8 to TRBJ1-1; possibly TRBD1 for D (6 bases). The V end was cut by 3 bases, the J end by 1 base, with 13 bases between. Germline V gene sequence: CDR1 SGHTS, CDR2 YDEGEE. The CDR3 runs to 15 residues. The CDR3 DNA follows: TGTGCCAGCAGCTCGATAGGGGGAGGGAACACTGAAGCTTTCTTT. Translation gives CASSSIGGGNTEAFF.

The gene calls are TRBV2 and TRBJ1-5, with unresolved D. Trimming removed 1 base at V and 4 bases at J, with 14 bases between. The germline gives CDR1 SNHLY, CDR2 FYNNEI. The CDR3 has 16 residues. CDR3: CASSEGGRRTNQPQHF. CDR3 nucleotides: TGTGCCAGCAGTGAAGGAGGCAGGAGGACTAATCAGCCCCAGCATTTT.

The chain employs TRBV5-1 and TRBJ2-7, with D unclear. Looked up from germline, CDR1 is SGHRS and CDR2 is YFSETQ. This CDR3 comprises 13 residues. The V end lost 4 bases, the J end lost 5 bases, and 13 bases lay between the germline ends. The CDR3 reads CASSPRQSHEQYF. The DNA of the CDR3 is TGCGCCAGCAGCCCCCGCCAATCCCACGAGCAGTACTTC.

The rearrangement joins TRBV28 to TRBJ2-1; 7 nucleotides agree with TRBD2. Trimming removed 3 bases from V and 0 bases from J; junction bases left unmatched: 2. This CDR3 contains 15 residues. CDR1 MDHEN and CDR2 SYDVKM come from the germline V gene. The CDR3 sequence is CASSFGGSSYNEQFF. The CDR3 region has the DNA TGTGCCAGCAGTTTTGGCGGGAGCTCCTACAATGAGCAGTTCTTC. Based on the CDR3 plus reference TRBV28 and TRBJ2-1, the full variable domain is DVKVTQSSRYLVKRTGEKVFLECVQDMDHENMFWYRQDPGLGLRLIYFSYDVKMKEKGDIPEGYSVSREKKERFSLILESASTNQTSMYLCASSFGGSSYNEQFFGPGTRLTVL.

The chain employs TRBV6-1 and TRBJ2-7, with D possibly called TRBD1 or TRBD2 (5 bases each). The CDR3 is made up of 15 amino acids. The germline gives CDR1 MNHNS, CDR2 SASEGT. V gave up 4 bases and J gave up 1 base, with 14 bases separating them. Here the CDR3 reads CASSVTWDGSYEQYF. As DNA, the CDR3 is TGTGCCAGCAGTGTAACTTGGGACGGATCCTACGAGCAGTACTTC.

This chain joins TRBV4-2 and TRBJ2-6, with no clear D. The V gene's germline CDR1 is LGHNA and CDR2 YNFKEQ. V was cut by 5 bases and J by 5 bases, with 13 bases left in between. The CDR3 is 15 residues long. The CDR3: CASSCLQSRANVLTF. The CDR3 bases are TGTGCCAGCAGCTGCTTACAAAGTCGGGCCAACGTCCTGACTTTC.

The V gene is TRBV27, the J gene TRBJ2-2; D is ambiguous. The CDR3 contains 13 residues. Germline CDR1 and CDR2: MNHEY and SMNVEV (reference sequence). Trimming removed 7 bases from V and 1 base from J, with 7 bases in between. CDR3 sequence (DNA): TGTGCCAGCAACGATTGGAACACCGGGGAGCTGTTTTTT. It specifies CASNDWNTGELFF.

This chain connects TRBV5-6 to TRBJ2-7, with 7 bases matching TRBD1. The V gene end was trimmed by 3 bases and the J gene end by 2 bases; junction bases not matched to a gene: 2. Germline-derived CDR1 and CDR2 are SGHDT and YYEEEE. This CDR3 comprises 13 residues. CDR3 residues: CASSSDRTYEQYF. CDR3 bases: TGTGCCAGCAGCTCGGACAGGACCTACGAGCAGTACTTC.

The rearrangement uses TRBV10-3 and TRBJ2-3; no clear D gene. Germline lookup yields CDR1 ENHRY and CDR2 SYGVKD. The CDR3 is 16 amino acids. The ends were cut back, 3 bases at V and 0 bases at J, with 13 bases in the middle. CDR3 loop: CAISDPTLRSTDTQYF. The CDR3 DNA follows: TGTGCCATCAGTGACCCGACACTGCGTAGCACAGATACGCAGTATTTT.

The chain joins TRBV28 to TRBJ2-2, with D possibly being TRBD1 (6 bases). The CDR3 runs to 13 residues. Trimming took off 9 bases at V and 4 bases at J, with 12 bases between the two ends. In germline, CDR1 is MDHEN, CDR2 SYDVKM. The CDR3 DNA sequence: TGTGCCAGTTACAGGGTATTCACCGGGGAGCTGTTTTTT. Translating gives CASYRVFTGELFF.